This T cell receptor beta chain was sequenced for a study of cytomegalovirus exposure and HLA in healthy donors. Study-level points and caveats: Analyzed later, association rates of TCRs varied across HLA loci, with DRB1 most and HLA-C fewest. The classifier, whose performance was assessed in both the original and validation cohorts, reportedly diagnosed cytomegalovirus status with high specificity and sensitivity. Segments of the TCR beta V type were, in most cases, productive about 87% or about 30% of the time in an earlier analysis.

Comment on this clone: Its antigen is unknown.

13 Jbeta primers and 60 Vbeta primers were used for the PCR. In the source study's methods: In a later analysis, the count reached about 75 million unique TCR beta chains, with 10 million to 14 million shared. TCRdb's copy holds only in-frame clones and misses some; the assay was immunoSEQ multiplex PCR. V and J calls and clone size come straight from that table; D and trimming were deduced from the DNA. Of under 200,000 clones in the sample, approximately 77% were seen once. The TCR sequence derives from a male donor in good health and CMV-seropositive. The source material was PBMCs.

The CDR3 is CATSRTHSSEAFF. The DNA for the CDR3 is TGTGCCACCAGCAGAACGCACAGTAGTGAAGCTTTCTTT. The chain couples TRBV15 to TRBJ1-1, with no clear D. CDR1 and CDR2 (germline): LNHNV, YYDKDF (reference sequence). The CDR3 totals 13 residues. V was cut by 2 bases and J by 7 bases, with 11 bases left in between.